A single sample is the source of the 30 T cell receptor beta chains below, sequenced in a study of read filtering for tumor transcriptome and immune sequencing. Molecular barcoded adaptors covering alpha/delta and beta/gamma chains were used on approximately 400 ng RNA. TCRdb recomputed calls from the reads with MiXCR, one row per CDR3 protein. The sample records 100,000 to 150,000 distinct CDR3 sequences, roughly an eighth being singletons. Input material: a population of CD138-negative cells sorted from bone marrow. Receptors were obtained from a donor at least 40 years old with multiple myeloma.

This clonotype was detected many times. The CDR3, as DNA: TGTGCCAGCAGCCACGCGGGAGCGTACAATGAGCAGTTCTTC. Amino acids: CASSHAGAYNEQFF. The rearrangement joins TRBV14 to TRBJ2-1; 7 nucleotides line up with TRBD2. The junction had 3 bases not matched to a gene; V was cut back by 3 bases and J by 4 bases. The germline gives CDR1 SGHDN, CDR2 FVKESK. The CDR3 covers 14 residues.

This clonotype was seen a few times. This rearrangement joins TRBV29-1 to TRBJ2-7, with 8 bases identical to TRBD1. V gave up 8 bases and J gave up 6 bases; unmatched junction bases: 12. In germline, CDR1 is SQVTM, CDR2 ANQGSEA. There are 13 residues in the CDR3. CDR3 sequence: CSISPGTGTEQYF. CDR3 nucleotides: TGCAGCATATCGCCTGGGACAGGAACCGAGCAGTACTTC.

This clonotype was seen repeatedly, ten times or more. V gene TRBV20-1 combines with J gene TRBJ2-5; no reliable D call. The CDR3 has 13 amino acids. Germline CDR1 is DFQATT and CDR2 is SNEGSKA (reference sequence). The ends were cut back, 6 bases at V and 5 bases at J, with 16 bases in the middle. The chain's CDR3 is CSAMEFETETQYF. The CDR3 region has the DNA TGCAGTGCCATGGAATTCGAAACGGAGACCCAGTACTTC.

This clonotype was recorded a few times. This sequence joins TRBV19 and TRBJ2-6; 14 positions match TRBD2. The CDR3 extends over 18 amino acids. J lost 0 bases, V lost 7 bases, and 5 bases had no gene match. Per germline, CDR1 LNHDA and CDR2 SQIVND (reference sequence). In nucleotides, the CDR3 is TGTGCCAGTACCCCGACTAGCGGGAGGGCCTCTGGGGCCAACGTCCTGACTTTC. The encoded protein is CASTPTSGRASGANVLTF.

This clonotype was seen repeatedly, ten times or more. The chain employs TRBV12-5 and TRBJ2-1; a weak D match, TRBD2 (5 bases). Germline CDR1 and CDR2: LGHNT and FRNRAP. V was shortened by 4 bases and J by 2 bases, with 9 bases between the two germline ends. There are 14 residues in the CDR3. CDR3 residues: CASGWSGTYNEQFF. The CDR3 DNA is TGTGCTAGTGGTTGGAGCGGAACCTACAATGAGCAGTTCTTC.

This clonotype was recorded many times. The rearrangement joins TRBV11-1 to TRBJ2-7, with 9 bases that match TRBD1. The germline V gene has CDR1 SGHAT and CDR2 FQDESV (reference sequence). Trimming at V came to 10 bases and at J to 5 bases, leaving 6 bases not matched to a gene. The length of the CDR3 is 12 residues. CDR3 DNA: TGTGCCAACGGGACAGGGAGGAACGAGCAGTACTTC. This encodes CANGTGRNEQYF. The entire variable domain, with the rest obtained from reference TRBV11-1 and TRBJ2-7, is as follows: EAEVAQSPRYKITEKSQAVAFWCDPISGHATLYWYRQILGQGPELLVQFQDESVVDDSQLPKDRFSAERLKGVDSTLKIQPAELGDSAMYLCANGTGRNEQYFGPGTRLTVT.

This clonotype was seen at least ten times. The chain uses TRBV20-1 and TRBJ2-7; D might be TRBD1 (7 bases). V was cut by 6 bases and J by 0 bases, with 15 bases left in between. Germline V gives CDR1 DFQATT, CDR2 SNEGSKA (reference sequence). This CDR3 is built from 14 residues. This CDR3 reads CSARGETSSYEQYF. DNA of the CDR3: TGCAGTGCCAGGGGGGAGACAAGCTCCTACGAGCAGTACTTC.

This clonotype came up many times. V is TRBV20-1 and J is TRBJ2-3; TRBD2 agrees at 10 bases. The CDR3 is 14 residues long. V gave up 7 bases and J gave up 4 bases; unmatched junction bases: 8. Germline CDR1 DFQATT, CDR2 SNEGSKA (reference sequence). The CDR3 reads CSVSAGGLADTQYF. For the CDR3, the DNA is TGCAGTGTCTCAGCGGGAGGGTTGGCAGATACGCAGTATTTT.

Many counts were recorded for this clonotype. The chain recombines TRBV11-2 with TRBJ2-1; 8 nucleotides align to TRBD2. J gave up 6 bases and V 0 bases, and 4 bases lay outside the gene matches. This CDR3 is built from 15 residues. Germline CDR1 is SGHAT and CDR2 is FQNNGV. CDR3 DNA sequence: TGTGCCAGCAGCTTAGAAGCGGGAGTCATCAATGAGCAGTTCTTC. This gives the protein CASSLEAGVINEQFF.

This clonotype was counted at least ten times. This chain links TRBV11-3 with TRBJ2-1, with TRBD2 matching 8 bases. Germline V CDR1 and CDR2: SGHNT, YENEEA. The CDR3 totals 15 residues. J was trimmed by 6 bases and V by 5 bases; bases with no gene match: 9. CDR3 bases: TGTGCCAGCAGCCGACGACTAGCGACCGCCAATGAGCAGTTCTTC. Protein: CASSRRLATANEQFF.

In its sample, this clonotype was seen many times. V and J are TRBV7-8 and TRBJ2-5; either TRBD1 or TRBD2 may supply D (5 bases each). Germline CDR1 reads SGHVS; CDR2 reads FQNEAQ. Trimming took 2 bases from V and 0 from J, leaving 16 bases between them. The CDR3 contains 17 residues. CDR3 in DNA: TGTGCCAGCAGCTTATTATCACACAGGAGGTACCAAGAGACCCAGTACTTC. This gives the protein CASSLLSHRRYQETQYF.

This clonotype has a handful of counts. The chain joins TRBV29-1 to TRBJ2-5, with D unclear. The CDR3 contains 11 residues. Per germline, CDR1 SQVTM and CDR2 ANQGSEA. Trimming removed 7 bases at V and 5 bases at J, with 11 bases between. The CDR3: CSAPFRETQYF. The CDR3 region has the DNA TGCAGCGCCCCTTTTCGGGAGACCCAGTACTTC.

In this sample, this clonotype turned up a few times. The chain combines TRBV7-9 with TRBJ1-4; 11 positions match TRBD1. Germline CDR1 SEHNR, CDR2 FQNEAQ (reference sequence). The CDR3 totals 19 residues. Trimming took 5 bases from V and 0 from J; bases not matched to a gene: 11. DNA for the CDR3: TGTGCCAGCAGCCTAATGGACCCGGACAGGGGGCCAACTAATGAAAAACTGTTTTTT. It yields the protein CASSLMDPDRGPTNEKLFF.

This clonotype was counted between two and nine times. The genes are TRBV5-1 and TRBJ2-5, with D unclear. This CDR3 comprises 12 residues. Trimming left V 0 bases short and J 3 bases short, with 3 bases between. CDR1 and CDR2 from the germline V gene are SGHRS and YFSETQ. The CDR3 region is CASSLAKETQYF. CDR3 in DNA: TGCGCCAGCAGCTTGGCCAAAGAGACCCAGTACTTC. The whole variable domain, filled in from reference TRBV5-1 and TRBJ2-5, reads KAGVTQTPRYLIKTRGQQVTLSCSPISGHRSVSWYQQTPGQGLQFLFEYFSETQRNKGNFPGRFSGRQFSNSRSEMNVSTLELGDSALYLCASSLAKETQYFGPGTRLLVL.

As regards this clonotype: A single base separates this from a much larger clone, so it may be a read error. A read error is likely, as this CDR3 ends without the conserved phenylalanine or tryptophan. The chain recombines TRBV30 with TRBJ2-2, with a possible D match to TRBD1 (6 bases). CDR1 and CDR2 (germline): GTSNPN, SVGIG (reference sequence). This CDR3 is built from 15 residues. Deletions cut 4 bases from V and 4 bases from J, with 16 bases between. CDR3 nucleotide sequence: TGTGCCTGGATGAGGAAGGGGGAGAGCACCGGGGAGCTGTTTTCT. Its translation is CAWMRKGESTGELFS.

In this sample, this clonotype turned up many times. The rearrangement joins TRBV29-1 to TRBJ1-1; D perhaps matches TRBD1 (5 bases). V gave up 3 bases and J gave up 0 bases, with 8 bases separating them. This CDR3 region has 13 residues. CDR1 and CDR2 (germline): SQVTM, ANQGSEA. CDR3 bases: TGCAGCGTTGAGGCAGGGATGAACACTGAAGCTTTCTTT. Translation: CSVEAGMNTEAFF.

This clonotype has a count of ten or more. The chain employs TRBV29-1 and TRBJ2-3; 10 bases fit TRBD1. The junction had 7 bases not matched to a gene; V was cut back by 6 bases and J by 1 base. The length of the CDR3 is 15 residues. CDR1 and CDR2 from the germline V gene are SQVTM and ANQGSEA. CDR3 residues: CSVVRDRGGTDTQYF. The CDR3 region has the DNA TGCAGCGTCGTCCGGGACAGGGGAGGCACAGATACGCAGTATTTT.

This clonotype was counted ten times or more. The chain links TRBV4-3 to TRBJ1-5; 10 positions agree with TRBD1. The CDR3 length is 14 residues. Germline V CDR1 and CDR2: LGHNA, YSLEER. After removal of 4 bases from V and 5 bases from J, the junction contained 2 bases not matched to a gene. The CDR3 is CASSPGTGDQPQHF. The DNA for the CDR3 is TGCGCCAGCAGCCCCGGGACAGGGGATCAGCCCCAGCATTTT.

Concerning this clonotype: A read error may be the cause here, since a much bigger clone is one base away. The chain couples TRBV2 to TRBJ2-7; perhaps D is TRBD1 or TRBD2 (5 bases each). The CDR3 contains 13 residues. From germline, CDR1 is SNHLY and CDR2 FYNNEI. V lost 6 bases and J 4 bases, leaving 13 bases between the germline ends. The CDR3 reads CASRGPGLYEQYF. The CDR3 nucleotides are TGTGCCAGCAGGGGGCCCGGACTTTACGAGCAGTACTTC.

This clonotype was observed at least ten times. J is TRBJ2-1 and V is TRBV20-1; weak D call: TRBD2 (5 bases). Trimming removed 1 base from V and 0 bases from J, with 7 bases in between. The V gene's germline CDR1 is DFQATT and CDR2 SNEGSKA (reference sequence). The CDR3 spans 14 residues. The CDR3 sequence: CSARVGSSYNEQFF. The CDR3 coding sequence is TGCAGTGCTAGAGTTGGGAGCTCCTACAATGAGCAGTTCTTC.

This clonotype was recorded a few times. This may be a read error: a much more frequent sequence differs by one nucleotide. The V gene is TRBV29-1, the J gene TRBJ2-1, with 7 bases that match TRBD2. The CDR3 is made up of 15 amino acids. Germline-derived CDR1 and CDR2 are SQVTM and ANQGSEA. The CDR3 here is CSSSPGLSSYSEQFF. The CDR3, as DNA: TGCAGCTCATCACCGGGACTAAGCTCCTACAGTGAGCAGTTCTTC.

This clonotype has at least ten counts. The V call is TRBV12-3 or TRBV12-4, the J call TRBJ1-1, with 10 bases identical to TRBD1. The CDR3 covers 14 residues. V lost 4 bases, J lost 1 base, and 0 bases stayed unmatched. CDR3 loop: CASSWTGGNTEAFF. DNA of the CDR3: TGTGCCAGCAGTTGGACAGGGGGGAACACTGAAGCTTTCTTT.

This clonotype was counted ten times or more. The chain joins TRBV14 to TRBJ2-1, with 12 bases matching TRBD2. Looked up from germline, CDR1 is SGHDN and CDR2 is FVKESK. The ends lost 4 bases at V and 4 bases at J; junction bases unmatched: 8. The CDR3 sequence is 17 residues long. CDR3 sequence (DNA): TGTGCCAGCAGCCCTTTGCGGACTAGCGGGACTTACAATGAGCAGTTCTTC. Amino acid sequence: CASSPLRTSGTYNEQFF. Using reference TRBV14 and TRBJ2-1 for the parts outside the CDR3, the full variable domain is EAGVTQFPSHSVIEKGQTVTLRCDPISGHDNLYWYRRVMGKEIKFLLHFVKESKQDESGMPNNRFLAERTGGTYSTLKVQPAELEDSGVYFCASSPLRTSGTYNEQFFGPGTRLTVL.

This clonotype was detected a few times. The chain employs TRBV10-1 and TRBJ2-3; D is perhaps TRBD1 or TRBD2 (7 bases each). V dropped 6 bases and J dropped 5 bases, with 15 bases sitting between them. Germline V CDR1 and CDR2: WNHNN, SYGVQD (reference sequence). This CDR3 region has 14 residues. CDR3 region: CASSQAGQKDTQYF. The CDR3 DNA follows: TGCGCCAGCAGCCAAGCGGGACAGAAAGATACGCAGTATTTT.

There are a few counts of this clonotype. CDR3 sequence (DNA): TGTGCCAGCAGTGAAGCAAGACGGAGGGGACAGGGGGCGCGTAAAGGCTACACCTTC. This codes for CASSEARRRGQGARKGYTF. The genes are TRBV6-2 or TRBV6-3 and TRBJ1-2; the match to TRBD1 covers 12 bases. Germline V lookup: CDR1 MNHEY, CDR2 SVGEGT. This CDR3 has 19 amino acids. V trimming: 5 bases; J trimming: 8 bases; junction bases outside the gene matches: 21.

This clonotype was found many times. The V call is TRBV15, the J call TRBJ2-7, with no clear D. V lost 0 bases and J 4 bases, leaving 10 bases between the germline ends. The CDR3 sequence is 14 residues long. Germline CDR1 is LNHNV and CDR2 is YYDKDF (reference sequence). The CDR3 bases are TGTGCCACCAGCAGAGATGGCCCAGTTTACGAGCAGTACTTC. This gives the protein CATSRDGPVYEQYF.

Notes on this clonotype: This may arise from a read error, as a much more abundant clone is one base away. The chain joins TRBV9 to TRBJ1-2; D uncertain. CDR1 and CDR2 (germline): SGDLS, YYNGEE. V gave up 6 bases and J gave up 4 bases, with 16 bases separating them. This CDR3 has 14 amino acids. CDR3 in amino acids: CASTLDRPAYGYTF. The CDR3 DNA sequence: TGTGCCAGCACCCTGGACCGCCCCGCCTATGGCTACACCTTC. The full variable domain, completed using reference TRBV9 and TRBJ1-2, is DSGVTQTPKHLITATGQRVTLRCSPRSGDLSVYWYQQSLDQGLQFLIQYYNGEERAKGNILERFSAQQFPDLHSELNLSSLELGDSALYFCASTLDRPAYGYTFGSGTRLTVV.

In its sample, this clonotype was seen many times. The chain uses TRBV7-2 and TRBJ1-5; 8 bases are a match to TRBD1. The trim removed 3 bases at V and 5 bases at J, leaving 6 bases unmatched. CDR3 length: 15 amino acids. Germline V gene sequence: CDR1 SGHTA, CDR2 FQGNSA. The DNA for the CDR3 is TGTGCCAGCAGCTTGGACAGGGAGGTACATCAGCCCCAGCATTTT. Its translation: CASSLDREVHQPQHF.

The chain joins TRBV27 to TRBJ2-7; TRBD2 might be the D (5 bases). The CDR3 consists of 11 residues. V lost 8 bases and J lost 5, with 10 bases in between. Per germline, CDR1 MNHEY and CDR2 SMNVEV (reference sequence). DNA for the CDR3: TGTGCCAGCGGGAGACGCCACGAGCAGTACTTC. Protein sequence: CASGRRHEQYF.

A few counts support this clonotype. The chain links TRBV14 to TRBJ2-1; 10 bases agree with TRBD1. The CDR3 is 18 amino acids. The V and J ends lost 0 bases and 8 bases, in that order; junction bases with no gene match: 13. Germline V gives CDR1 SGHDN, CDR2 FVKESK. This CDR3 is CASSQDLLTGGFMYEQFF. CDR3 nucleotides: TGTGCCAGCAGCCAAGATCTCCTGACAGGGGGCTTTATGTATGAGCAGTTCTTC.